A single TCR beta chain is shown here with its context. The antigen remains unidentified. This entry belongs to a study of T cells expressing NK-cell markers. For each CDR3 protein, TCRdb gives one entry from its re-call of the 5' RACE reads, without DNA. The sample totals about 300,000 distinct CDR3 sequences. Notes on the study in general: There remained a lack of clarity about HCMV specificity of expanded NKG2C+ T cell clones.

The CDR3 has 15 residues. Per germline, CDR1 SGHTA and CDR2 FQGNSA. The TCR comes from a woman aged 18 to 75 in good health. The V call is TRBV7-2, the J call TRBJ1-6; as DNA is missing, the TRBD1 call by TCRdb cannot be tested. The sample comprised blood T cells: a sorted CD56 or NKG2C T cell subset, CD4+ or CD8+ T cells, or bulk PBMC T cells (not recorded which). The CDR3 spells CASTRKGHNNSPLHF. The full variable domain, rest sourced from reference TRBV7-2 and TRBJ1-6, is GAGVSQSPSNKVTEKGKDVELRCDPISGHTALYWYRQSLGQGLEFLIYFQGNSAPDKSGLPSDRFSAERTGGSVSTLTIQRTQQEDSAVYLCASTRKGHNNSPLHFGNGTRLTVT.